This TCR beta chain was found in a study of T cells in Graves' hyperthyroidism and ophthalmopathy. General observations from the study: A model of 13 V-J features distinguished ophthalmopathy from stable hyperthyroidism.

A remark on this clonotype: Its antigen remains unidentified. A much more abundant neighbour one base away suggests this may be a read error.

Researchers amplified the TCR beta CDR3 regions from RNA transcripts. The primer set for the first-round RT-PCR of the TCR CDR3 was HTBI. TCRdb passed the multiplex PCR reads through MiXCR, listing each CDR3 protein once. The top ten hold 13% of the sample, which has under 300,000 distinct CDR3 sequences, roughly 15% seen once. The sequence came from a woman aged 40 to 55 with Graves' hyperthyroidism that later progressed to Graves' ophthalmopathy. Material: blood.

In nucleotides, the CDR3 is TGTGCCAGCAGCTTAAACGCGGGGACTGAAGCTTTCTTT. Translated, it gives CASSLNAGTEAFF. The chain combines TRBV11-3 with TRBJ1-1; the D is unclear. CDR3 length: 13 residues. The V end was cut by 2 bases, the J end by 5 bases, with 9 bases between. The germline gives CDR1 SGHNT, CDR2 YENEEA.